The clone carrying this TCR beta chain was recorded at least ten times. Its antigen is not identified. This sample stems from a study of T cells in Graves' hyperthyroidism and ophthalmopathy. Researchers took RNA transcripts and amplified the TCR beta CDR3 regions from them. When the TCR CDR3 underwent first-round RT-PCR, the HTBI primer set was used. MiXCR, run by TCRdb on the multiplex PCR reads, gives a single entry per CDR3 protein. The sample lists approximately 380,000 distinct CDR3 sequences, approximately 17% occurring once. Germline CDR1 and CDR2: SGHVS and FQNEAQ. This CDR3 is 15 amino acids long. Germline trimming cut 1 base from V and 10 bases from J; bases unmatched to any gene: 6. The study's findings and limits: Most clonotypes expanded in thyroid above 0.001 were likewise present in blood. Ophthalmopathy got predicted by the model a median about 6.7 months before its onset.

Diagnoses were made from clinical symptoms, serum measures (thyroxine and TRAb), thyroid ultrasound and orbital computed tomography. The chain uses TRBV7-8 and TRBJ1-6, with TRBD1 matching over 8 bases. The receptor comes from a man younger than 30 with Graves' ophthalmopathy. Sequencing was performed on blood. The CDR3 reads CASSLGQGTGSPLHF. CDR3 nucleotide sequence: TGTGCCAGCAGCTTAGGACAGGGGACGGGGTCACCCCTCCACTTT.